This T cell receptor beta chain was recovered during a study of blood T cell repertoires in COVID-19. Study-level information: The samples span acute and convalescent COVID-19 from the United States, Italy and Spain. In each case, the material was cDNA or gDNA derived from T cells, B-cell-depleted T cells, or PBMCs.

The CDR3 sequence is 13 residues long. The ends were cut back, 0 bases at V and 0 bases at J, with 2 bases in the middle. Germline V gives CDR1 SGHDN, CDR2 FVKESK. Source study methods: How many nucleated cells were present was estimated from reference gene primer amplification. The repertoire was sequenced with immunoSEQ multiplex PCR; TCRdb's copy has only in-frame clones and lacks some. The D gene and trimming were derived from the DNA, and the V and J assignments and clone size from that table. The sample has about 330,000 clones, about four fifths seen once; the top ten hold about 1.2%. This clone was observed once.

The sample was peripheral blood. This TCR was sampled from a woman aged 45-65 years with acute or convalescent COVID-19. The V call is TRBV14, the J call TRBJ1-2; D gene ambiguous. CDR3 amino acids: CASSQDTNYGYTF. CDR3 DNA: TGTGCCAGCAGCCAAGACACTAACTATGGCTACACCTTC.